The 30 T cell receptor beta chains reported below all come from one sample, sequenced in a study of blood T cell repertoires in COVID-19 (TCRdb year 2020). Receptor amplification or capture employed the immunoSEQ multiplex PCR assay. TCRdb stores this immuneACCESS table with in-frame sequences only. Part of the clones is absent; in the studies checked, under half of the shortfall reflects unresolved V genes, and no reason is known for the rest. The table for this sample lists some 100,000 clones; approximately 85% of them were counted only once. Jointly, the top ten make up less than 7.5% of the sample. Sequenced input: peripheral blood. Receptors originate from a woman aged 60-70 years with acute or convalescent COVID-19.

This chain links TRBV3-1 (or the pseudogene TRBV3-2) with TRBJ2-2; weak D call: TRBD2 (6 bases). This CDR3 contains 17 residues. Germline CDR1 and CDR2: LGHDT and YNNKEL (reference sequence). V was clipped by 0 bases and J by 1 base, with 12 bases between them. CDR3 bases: TGTGCCAGCAGCCAAGAGTTGCTAGCGCTGAACACCGGGGAGCTGTTTTTT. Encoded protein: CASSQELLALNTGELFF.

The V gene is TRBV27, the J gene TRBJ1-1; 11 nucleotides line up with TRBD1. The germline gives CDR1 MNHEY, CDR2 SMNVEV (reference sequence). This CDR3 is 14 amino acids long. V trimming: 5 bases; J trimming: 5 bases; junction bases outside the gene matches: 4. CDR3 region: CASSPGQGATEAFF. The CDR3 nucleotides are TGTGCCAGCAGTCCCGGACAGGGGGCTACTGAAGCTTTCTTT.

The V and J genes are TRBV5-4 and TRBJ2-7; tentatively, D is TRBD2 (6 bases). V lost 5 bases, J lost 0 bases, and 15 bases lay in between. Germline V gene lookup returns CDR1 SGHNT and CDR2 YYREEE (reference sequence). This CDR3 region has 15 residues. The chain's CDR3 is CASSMGGLDSYEQYF. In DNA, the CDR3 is TGTGCCAGCAGTATGGGGGGTCTAGACTCCTACGAGCAGTACTTC. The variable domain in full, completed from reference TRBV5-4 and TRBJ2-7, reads ETGVTQSPTHLIKTRGQQVTLRCSSQSGHNTVSWYQQALGQGPQFIFQYYREEENGRGNFPPRFSGLQFPNYSSELNVNALELDDSALYLCASSMGGLDSYEQYFGPGTRLTVT.

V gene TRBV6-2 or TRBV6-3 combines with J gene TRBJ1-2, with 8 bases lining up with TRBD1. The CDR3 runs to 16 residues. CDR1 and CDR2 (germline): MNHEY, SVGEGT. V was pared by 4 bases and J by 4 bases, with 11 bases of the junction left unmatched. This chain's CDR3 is CASSSTFPGGSYGYTF. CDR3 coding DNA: TGTGCCAGCAGTTCCACCTTCCCAGGGGGCTCCTATGGCTACACCTTC.

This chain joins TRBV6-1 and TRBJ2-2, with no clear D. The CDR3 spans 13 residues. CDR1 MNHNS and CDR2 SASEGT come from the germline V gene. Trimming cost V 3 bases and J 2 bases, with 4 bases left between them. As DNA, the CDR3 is TGTGCCAGCAGTGAGACAAACACCGGGGAGCTGTTTTTT. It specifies CASSETNTGELFF.

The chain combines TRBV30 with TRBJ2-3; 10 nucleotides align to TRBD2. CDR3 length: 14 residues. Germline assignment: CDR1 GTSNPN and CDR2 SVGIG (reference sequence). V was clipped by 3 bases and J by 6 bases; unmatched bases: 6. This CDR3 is CAWRASGRIDTQYF. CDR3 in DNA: TGTGCCTGGAGGGCTAGCGGGAGAATTGATACGCAGTATTTT.

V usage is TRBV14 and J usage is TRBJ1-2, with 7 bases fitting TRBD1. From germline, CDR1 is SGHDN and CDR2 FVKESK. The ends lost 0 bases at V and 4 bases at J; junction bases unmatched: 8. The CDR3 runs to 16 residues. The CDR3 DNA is TGTGCCAGCAGCCAAGACCCGGGACAGCTAACCTATGGCTACACCTTC. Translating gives CASSQDPGQLTYGYTF.

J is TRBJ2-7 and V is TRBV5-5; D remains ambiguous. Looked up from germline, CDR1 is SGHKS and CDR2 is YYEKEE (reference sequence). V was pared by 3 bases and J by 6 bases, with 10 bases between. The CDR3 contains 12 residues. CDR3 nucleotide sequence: TGTGCCAGCAGCTACGGTCTCGGCGAGCAGTACTTC. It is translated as CASSYGLGEQYF.

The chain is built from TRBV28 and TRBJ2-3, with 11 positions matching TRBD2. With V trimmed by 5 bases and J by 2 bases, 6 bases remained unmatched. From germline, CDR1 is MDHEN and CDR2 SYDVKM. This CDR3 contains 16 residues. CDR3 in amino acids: CASSPTSGSNTDTQYF. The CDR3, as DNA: TGTGCCAGCAGTCCCACTAGCGGGAGTAACACAGATACGCAGTATTTT.

CDR3 coding DNA: TGTGCCAGCAGTTCCTCAGACCGGGTGCAAGAGACCCAGTACTTC. Its protein is CASSSSDRVQETQYF. The chain joins TRBV2 to TRBJ2-5, with D unresolved. Germline-derived CDR1 and CDR2 are SNHLY and FYNNEI. CDR3 size: 15 residues. V was clipped by 5 bases and J by 2 bases, with 15 bases between them.

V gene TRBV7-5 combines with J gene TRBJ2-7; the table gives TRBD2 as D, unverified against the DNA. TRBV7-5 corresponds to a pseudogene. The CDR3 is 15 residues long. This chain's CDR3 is CARSSEAHIYYEQYF. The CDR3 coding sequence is TGTGCCAGAAGCTCGGAGGCACACATTTACTACGAGCAGTACTTC.

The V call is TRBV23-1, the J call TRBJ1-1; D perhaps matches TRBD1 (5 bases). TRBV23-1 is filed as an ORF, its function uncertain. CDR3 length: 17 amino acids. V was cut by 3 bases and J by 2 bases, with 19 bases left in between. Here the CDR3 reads CASSHPRAGWANTEAFF. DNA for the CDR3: TGCGCCAGCAGTCACCCCAGGGCAGGGTGGGCCAACACTGAAGCTTTCTTT.

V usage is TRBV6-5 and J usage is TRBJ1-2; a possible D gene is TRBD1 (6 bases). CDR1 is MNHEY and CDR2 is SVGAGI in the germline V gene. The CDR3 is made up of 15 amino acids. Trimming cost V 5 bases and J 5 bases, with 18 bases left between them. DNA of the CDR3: TGTGCCAGCAGTCGGGGGGCGGACAGCACTTATGGCTACACCTTC. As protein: CASSRGADSTYGYTF.

In nucleotides, the CDR3 is TGTGCCAGCAGTCGTCAGGTTTCATTTTCTGACAATGAGCAGTTCTTC. It codes for CASSRQVSFSDNEQFF. The rearrangement links TRBV27 to TRBJ2-1; no clear D gene. V shed 5 bases and J shed 5 bases, with 19 bases lying between them. The CDR3 covers 16 residues. Germline V gene lookup returns CDR1 MNHEY and CDR2 SMNVEV (reference sequence).

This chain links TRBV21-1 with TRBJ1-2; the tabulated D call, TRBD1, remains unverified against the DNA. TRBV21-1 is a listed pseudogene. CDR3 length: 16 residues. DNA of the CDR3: TGTGCCAGCAGCAAACGTCTCCAGGGCCATAACTATGGCTACACCTTC. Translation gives CASSKRLQGHNYGYTF.

CDR3 nucleotide sequence: TGTGCCAGTAAAGATGAGTCGAACACTGAAGCTTTCTTT. Residues: CASKDESNTEAFF. The chain is built from TRBV2 and TRBJ1-1; unclear D gene. The V end was cut by 9 bases, the J end by 1 base, with 12 bases between. Germline V lookup: CDR1 SNHLY, CDR2 FYNNEI. This CDR3 has 13 amino acids.

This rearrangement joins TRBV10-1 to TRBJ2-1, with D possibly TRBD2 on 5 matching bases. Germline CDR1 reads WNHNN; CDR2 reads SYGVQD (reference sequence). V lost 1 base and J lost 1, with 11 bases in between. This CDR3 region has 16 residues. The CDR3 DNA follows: TGCGCCAGCAGTGAGTTTCCAGGAGGATCCTACAATGAGCAGTTCTTC. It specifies CASSEFPGGSYNEQFF.

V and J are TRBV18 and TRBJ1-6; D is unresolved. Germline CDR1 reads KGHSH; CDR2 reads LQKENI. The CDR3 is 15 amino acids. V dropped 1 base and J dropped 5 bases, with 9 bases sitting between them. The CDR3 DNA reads TGTGCCAGCTCACCACTAGATGCGAATAATTCACCCCTCCACTTT. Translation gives CASSPLDANNSPLHF. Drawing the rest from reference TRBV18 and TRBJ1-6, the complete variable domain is NAGVMQNPRHLVRRRGQEARLRCSPMKGHSHVYWYRQLPEEGLKFMVYLQKENIIDESGMPKERFSAEFPKEGPSILRIQQVVRGDSAAYFCASSPLDANNSPLHFGNGTRLTVT.

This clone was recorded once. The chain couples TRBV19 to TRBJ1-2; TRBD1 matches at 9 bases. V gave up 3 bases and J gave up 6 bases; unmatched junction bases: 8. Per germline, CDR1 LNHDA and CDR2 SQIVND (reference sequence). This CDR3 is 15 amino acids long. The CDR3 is CASSMTGGQVDGYTF. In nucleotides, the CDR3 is TGTGCCAGTAGTATGACAGGGGGGCAAGTGGATGGCTACACCTTC.

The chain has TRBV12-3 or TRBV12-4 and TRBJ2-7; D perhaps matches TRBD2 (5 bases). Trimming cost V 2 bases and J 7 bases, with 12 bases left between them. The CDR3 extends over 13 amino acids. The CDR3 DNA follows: TGTGCCAGCAGTTTACTAGCCCGTCGTGAGCAGTACTTC. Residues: CASSLLARREQYF.

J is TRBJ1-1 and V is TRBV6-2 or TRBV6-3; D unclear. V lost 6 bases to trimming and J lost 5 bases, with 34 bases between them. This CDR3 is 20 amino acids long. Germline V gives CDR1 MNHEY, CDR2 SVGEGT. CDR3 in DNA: TGTGCCAGCAGCCCGGACTTTACGCCTTCTGGGAGGGCCGGAGGAACTGAAGCTTTCTTT. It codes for CASSPDFTPSGRAGGTEAFF.

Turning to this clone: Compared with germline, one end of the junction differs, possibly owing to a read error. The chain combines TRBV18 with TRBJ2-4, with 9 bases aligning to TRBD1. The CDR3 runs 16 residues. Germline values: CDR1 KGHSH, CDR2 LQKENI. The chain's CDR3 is CASSPQGAIAKNIQYF. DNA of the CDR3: TGTGCCAGCTCCCCACAGGGGGCCATAGCCAAAAACATTCAGTACTTC.

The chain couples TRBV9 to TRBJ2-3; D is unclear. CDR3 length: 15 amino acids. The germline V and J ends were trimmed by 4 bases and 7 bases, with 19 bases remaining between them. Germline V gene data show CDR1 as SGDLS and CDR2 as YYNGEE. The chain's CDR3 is CASSQSQTRVNTQYF. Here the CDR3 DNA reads TGTGCCAGCAGCCAATCCCAAACACGGGTGAATACGCAGTATTTT.

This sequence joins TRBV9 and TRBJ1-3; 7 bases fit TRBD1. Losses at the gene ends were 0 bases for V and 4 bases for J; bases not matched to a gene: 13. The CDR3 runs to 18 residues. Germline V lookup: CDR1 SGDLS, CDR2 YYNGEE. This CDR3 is CASSVAGTVYSIGNTIYF. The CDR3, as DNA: TGTGCCAGCAGCGTAGCTGGGACAGTCTACAGCATAGGAAACACCATATATTTT.

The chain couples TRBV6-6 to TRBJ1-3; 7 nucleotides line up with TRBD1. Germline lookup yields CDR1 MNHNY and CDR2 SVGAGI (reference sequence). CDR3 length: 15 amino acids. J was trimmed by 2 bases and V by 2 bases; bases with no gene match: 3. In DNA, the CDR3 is TGTGCCAGCAGTTACCGCGACAGGGCTGGAAACACCATATATTTT. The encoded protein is CASSYRDRAGNTIYF.

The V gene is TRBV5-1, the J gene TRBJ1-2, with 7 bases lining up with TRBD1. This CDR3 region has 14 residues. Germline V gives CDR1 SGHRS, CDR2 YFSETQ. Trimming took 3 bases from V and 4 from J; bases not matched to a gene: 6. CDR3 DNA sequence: TGCGCCAGCAGCTCGGACAGGACTGTCTATGGCTACACCTTC. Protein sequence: CASSSDRTVYGYTF.

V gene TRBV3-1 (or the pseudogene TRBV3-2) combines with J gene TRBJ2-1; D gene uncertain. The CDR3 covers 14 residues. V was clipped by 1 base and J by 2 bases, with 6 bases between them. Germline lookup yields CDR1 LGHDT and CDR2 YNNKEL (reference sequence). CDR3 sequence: CASSQGPAYNEQFF. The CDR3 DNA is TGTGCCAGCAGCCAAGGTCCTGCCTACAATGAGCAGTTCTTC.

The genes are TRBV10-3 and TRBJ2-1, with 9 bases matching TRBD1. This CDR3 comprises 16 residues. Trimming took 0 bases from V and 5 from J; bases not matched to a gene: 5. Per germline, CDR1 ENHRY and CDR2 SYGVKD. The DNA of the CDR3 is TGTGCCATCAGTGAGTCGGGACAGGGCAGGGACAATGAGCAGTTCTTC. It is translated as CAISESGQGRDNEQFF.

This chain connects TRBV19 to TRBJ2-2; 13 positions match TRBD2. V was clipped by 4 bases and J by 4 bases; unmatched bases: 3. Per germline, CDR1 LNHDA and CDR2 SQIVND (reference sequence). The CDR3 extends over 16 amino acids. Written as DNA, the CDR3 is TGTGCCAGTAGTACGAGACTAGCGGGAGGCACCGGGGAGCTGTTTTTT. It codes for CASSTRLAGGTGELFF.

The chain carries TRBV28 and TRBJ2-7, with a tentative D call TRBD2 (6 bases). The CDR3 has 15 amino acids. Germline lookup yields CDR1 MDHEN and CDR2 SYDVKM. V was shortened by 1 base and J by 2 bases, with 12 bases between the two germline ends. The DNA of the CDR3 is TGTGCCAGCAGTTTATCCGGCCGGGGGACCTACGAGCAGTACTTC. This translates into CASSLSGRGTYEQYF.